The rows below give T cell receptor beta chains drawn from one sample of a study of cytomegalovirus exposure and HLA in healthy donors. The protocol was immunoSEQ multiplex PCR, while the TCRdb copy is restricted to in-frame clones and leaves out a portion. The data contain approximately 130,000 clones, approximately 90% of them singletons. Material for sequencing was PBMCs. Receptors originate from a young woman in good health and CMV-seronegative. The CDR3 runs from the conserved cysteine through the conserved F or W. A D gene is named only where the DNA matches it firmly. For some rows the clone size is stated as once, few or many, or as a class when expanded; others skip it.

len: 12; v_gene: TRBV19; d_gene: -; j_gene: TRBJ2-7; abundance: -; CDR3aa: CASSIDQVRQYF; CDR3nt: TGTGCCAGTAGTATAGATCAAGTGCGGCAGTACTTC
len: 17; v_gene: TRBV6-1; d_gene: TRBD1; j_gene: TRBJ2-7; abundance: once; CDR3aa: CASSGLPRQGARREQYF; CDR3nt: TGTGCCAGCAGTGGGCTCCCCCGACAGGGGGCGCGAAGGGAGCAGTACTTC
len: 15; v_gene: TRBV28; d_gene: -; j_gene: TRBJ1-5; abundance: -; CDR3aa: CASRGGPGGNQPQHF; CDR3nt: TGTGCCAGCAGGGGGGGGCCTGGGGGCAATCAGCCCCAGCATTTT
len: 16; v_gene: TRBV30; d_gene: TRBD1; j_gene: TRBJ2-7; abundance: -; CDR3aa: CAWTGRRGQGPYEQYF; CDR3nt: TGTGCCTGGACCGGCCGGCGAGGACAGGGCCCTTACGAGCAGTACTTC
len: 16; v_gene: TRBV21-1; d_gene: -; j_gene: TRBJ2-3; abundance: -; CDR3aa: CASSKDAERSTDTQYF; CDR3nt: TGTGCCAGCAGCAAAGACGCTGAGCGAAGCACAGATACGCAGTATTTT
len: 17; v_gene: TRBV4-3; d_gene: TRBD2; j_gene: TRBJ2-1; abundance: -; CDR3aa: CASSQEGGTSGSRVQFF; CDR3nt: TGCGCCAGCAGCCAAGAGGGAGGGACTAGCGGGAGTCGGGTGCAGTTCTTC
len: 17; v_gene: TRBV4-2; d_gene: TRBD1; j_gene: TRBJ2-2; abundance: -; CDR3aa: CASSPWGQGAPAGELFF; CDR3nt: TGTGCCAGCAGCCCCTGGGGACAGGGGGCGCCAGCCGGGGAGCTGTTTTTT
len: 16; v_gene: TRBV27; d_gene: TRBD2; j_gene: TRBJ2-1; abundance: -; CDR3aa: CASSPPGTSLPRGQFF; CDR3nt: TGTGCCAGCAGTCCTCCGGGGACTAGCCTCCCAAGGGGGCAGTTCTTC
len: 13; v_gene: TRBV13; d_gene: TRBD2; j_gene: TRBJ2-7; abundance: -; CDR3aa: CASSLHGRGDCHF; CDR3nt: TGTGCCAGCAGCTTACATGGCCGGGGGGATTGTCACTTC
len: 14; v_gene: TRBV27; d_gene: -; j_gene: TRBJ2-1; abundance: -; CDR3aa: CASRYGTQYNEQFF; CDR3nt: TGTGCCAGCCGATACGGGACTCAATACAATGAGCAGTTCTTC
len: 12; v_gene: TRBV7-9; d_gene: TRBD2; j_gene: TRBJ2-1; abundance: -; CDR3aa: CASSLGLGRQFF; CDR3nt: TGTGCCAGCAGCTTGGGACTAGGGCGTCAGTTCTTC
len: 16; v_gene: TRBV29-1; d_gene: TRBD2; j_gene: TRBJ2-1; abundance: -; CDR3aa: CSVGRLAMGSYNEQFF; CDR3nt: TGCAGCGTGGGCCGACTAGCGATGGGCTCCTACAATGAGCAGTTCTTC
len: 16; v_gene: TRBV12-5; d_gene: -; j_gene: TRBJ2-3; abundance: -; CDR3aa: CASGLGLASGTDTQYF; CDR3nt: TGTGCTAGTGGTTTGGGTTTGGCTAGCGGCACAGATACGCAGTATTTT
len: 15; v_gene: TRBV11-2; d_gene: -; j_gene: TRBJ2-5; abundance: -; CDR3aa: CASSRNSGVQETQYF; CDR3nt: TGTGCCAGCAGCAGAAATTCAGGGGTCCAAGAGACCCAGTACTTC
len: 12; v_gene: TRBV29-1; d_gene: TRBD1; j_gene: TRBJ1-1; abundance: -; CDR3aa: CSVAGGRTEAFF; CDR3nt: TGCAGCGTTGCAGGGGGAAGGACTGAAGCTTTCTTT
len: 15; v_gene: TRBV15; d_gene: -; j_gene: TRBJ1-5; abundance: -; CDR3aa: CATSRDLGRDQPQHF; CDR3nt: TGTGCCACCAGCAGAGATCTTGGGAGGGATCAGCCCCAGCATTTT
len: 12; v_gene: TRBV6-1; d_gene: -; j_gene: TRBJ2-7; abundance: -; CDR3aa: CASSVGAYEQYF; CDR3nt: TGTGCCAGCAGTGTAGGGGCCTACGAGCAGTACTTC
len: 15; v_gene: TRBV9; d_gene: TRBD2; j_gene: TRBJ2-5; abundance: -; CDR3aa: CASSVAGGRGETQYF; CDR3nt: TGTGCCAGCAGCGTAGCGGGAGGGCGGGGGGAGACCCAGTACTTC
len: 14; v_gene: TRBV7-6; d_gene: -; j_gene: TRBJ2-7; abundance: -; CDR3aa: CASSLGGSGYEQYF; CDR3nt: TGTGCCAGCAGCTTAGGAGGTAGCGGTTACGAGCAGTACTTC
len: 15; v_gene: TRBV6-5; d_gene: TRBD1; j_gene: TRBJ1-1; abundance: -; CDR3aa: CASRTMTGGDTEAFF; CDR3nt: TGTGCCAGCAGGACGATGACAGGGGGGGACACTGAAGCTTTCTTT
len: 16; v_gene: TRBV7-2; d_gene: TRBD2; j_gene: TRBJ2-5; abundance: few; CDR3aa: CASSRRPSAGEETQYF; CDR3nt: TGTGCCAGCAGCCGCCGTCCATCGGCGGGGGAAGAGACCCAGTACTTC
len: 17; v_gene: TRBV11-2; d_gene: TRBD2; j_gene: TRBJ2-7; abundance: -; CDR3aa: CASSLSLAGGFSYEQYF; CDR3nt: TGTGCCAGCAGCTTAAGTCTGGCGGGGGGTTTCTCCTACGAGCAGTACTTC